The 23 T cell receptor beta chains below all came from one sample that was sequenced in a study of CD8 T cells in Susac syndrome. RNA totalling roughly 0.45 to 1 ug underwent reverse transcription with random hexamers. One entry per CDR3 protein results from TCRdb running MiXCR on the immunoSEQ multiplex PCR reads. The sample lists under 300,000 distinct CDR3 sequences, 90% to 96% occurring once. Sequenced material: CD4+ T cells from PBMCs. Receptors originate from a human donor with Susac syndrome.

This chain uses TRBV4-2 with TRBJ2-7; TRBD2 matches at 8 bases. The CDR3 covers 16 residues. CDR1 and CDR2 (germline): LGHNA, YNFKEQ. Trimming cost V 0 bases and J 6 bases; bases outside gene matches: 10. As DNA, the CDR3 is TGTGCCAGCAGCCAAGATCCTGGGGGACTAGTCGGCGAGCAGTACTTC. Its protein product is CASSQDPGGLVGEQYF.

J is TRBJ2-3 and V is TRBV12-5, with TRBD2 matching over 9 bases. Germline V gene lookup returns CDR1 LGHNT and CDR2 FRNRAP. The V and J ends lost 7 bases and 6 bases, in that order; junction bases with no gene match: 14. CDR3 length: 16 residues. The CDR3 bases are TGTGCTAGTGCCTCCCGGCTAGCGGGGATGTTTGATACGCAGTATTTT. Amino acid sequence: CASASRLAGMFDTQYF.

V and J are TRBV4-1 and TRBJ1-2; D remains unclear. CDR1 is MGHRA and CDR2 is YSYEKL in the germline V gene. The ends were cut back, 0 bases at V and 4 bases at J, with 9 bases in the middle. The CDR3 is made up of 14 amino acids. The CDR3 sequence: CASSQEVRAYGYTF. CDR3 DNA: TGCGCCAGCAGCCAAGAAGTAAGGGCCTATGGCTACACCTTC.

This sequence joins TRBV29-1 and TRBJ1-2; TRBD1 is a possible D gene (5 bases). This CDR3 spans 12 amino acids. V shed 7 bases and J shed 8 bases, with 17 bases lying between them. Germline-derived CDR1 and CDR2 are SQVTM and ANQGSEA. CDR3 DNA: TGCAGCGCGGGACTCTCTTATTACGGCTACACCTTC. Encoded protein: CSAGLSYYGYTF. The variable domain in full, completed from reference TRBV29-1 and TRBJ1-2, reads SAVISQKPSRDICQRGTSLTIQCQVDSQVTMMFWYRQQPGQSLTLIATANQGSEATYESGFVIDKFPISRPNLTFSTLTVSNMSPEDSSIYLCSAGLSYYGYTFGSGTRLTVV.

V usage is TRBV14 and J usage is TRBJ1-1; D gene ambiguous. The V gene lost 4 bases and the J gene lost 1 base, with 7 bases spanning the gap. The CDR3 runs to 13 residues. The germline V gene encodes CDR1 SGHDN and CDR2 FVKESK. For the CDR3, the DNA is TGTGCCAGCAGCCGCACTAGGAACACTGAAGCTTTCTTT. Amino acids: CASSRTRNTEAFF.

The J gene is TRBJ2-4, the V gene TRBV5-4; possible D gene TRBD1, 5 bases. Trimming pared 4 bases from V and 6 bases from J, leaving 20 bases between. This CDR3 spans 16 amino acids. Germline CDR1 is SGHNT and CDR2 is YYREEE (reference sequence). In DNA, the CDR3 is TGTGCCAGCAGCGGACGCCTACCGACAGAGGCAAACATTCAGTACTTC. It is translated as CASSGRLPTEANIQYF.

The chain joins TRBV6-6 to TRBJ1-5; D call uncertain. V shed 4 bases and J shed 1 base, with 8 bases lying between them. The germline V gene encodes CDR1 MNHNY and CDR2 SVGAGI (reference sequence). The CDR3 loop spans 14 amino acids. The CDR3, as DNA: TGTGCCAGCAGTTGGGAGGGAAGCAATCAGCCCCAGCATTTT. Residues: CASSWEGSNQPQHF.

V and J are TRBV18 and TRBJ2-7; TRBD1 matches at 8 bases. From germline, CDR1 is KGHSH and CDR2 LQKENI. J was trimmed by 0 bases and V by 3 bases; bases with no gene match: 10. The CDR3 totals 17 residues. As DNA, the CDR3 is TGTGCCAGCTCACCTGGAGCCGGGACAGGTTCCTCCTACGAGCAGTACTTC. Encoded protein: CASSPGAGTGSSYEQYF.

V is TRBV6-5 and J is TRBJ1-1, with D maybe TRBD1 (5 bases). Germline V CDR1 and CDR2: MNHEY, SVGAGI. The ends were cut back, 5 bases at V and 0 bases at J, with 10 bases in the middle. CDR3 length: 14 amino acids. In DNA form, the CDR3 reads TGTGCCAGCAGTGAGGGACTGTTGAACACTGAAGCTTTCTTT. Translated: CASSEGLLNTEAFF.

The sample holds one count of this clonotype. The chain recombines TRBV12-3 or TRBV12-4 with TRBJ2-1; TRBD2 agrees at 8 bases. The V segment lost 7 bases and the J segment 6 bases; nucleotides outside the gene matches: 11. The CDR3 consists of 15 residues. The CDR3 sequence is CASTREGRDPNEQFF. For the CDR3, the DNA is TGTGCCAGCACCCGGGAGGGGCGGGACCCCAATGAGCAGTTCTTC.

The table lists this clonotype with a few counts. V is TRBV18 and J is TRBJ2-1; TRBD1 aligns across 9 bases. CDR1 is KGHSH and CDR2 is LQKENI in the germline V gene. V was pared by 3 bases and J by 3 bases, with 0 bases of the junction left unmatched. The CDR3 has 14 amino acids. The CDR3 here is CASSPGQGYNEQFF. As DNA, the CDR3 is TGTGCCAGCTCACCGGGACAGGGCTACAATGAGCAGTTCTTC.

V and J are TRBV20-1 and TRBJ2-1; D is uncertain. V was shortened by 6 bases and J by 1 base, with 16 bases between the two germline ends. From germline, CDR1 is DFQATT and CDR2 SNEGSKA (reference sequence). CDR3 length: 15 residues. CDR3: CSARLLERSYNEQFF. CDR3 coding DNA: TGCAGTGCCCGATTGTTGGAGAGGTCCTACAATGAGCAGTTCTTC.

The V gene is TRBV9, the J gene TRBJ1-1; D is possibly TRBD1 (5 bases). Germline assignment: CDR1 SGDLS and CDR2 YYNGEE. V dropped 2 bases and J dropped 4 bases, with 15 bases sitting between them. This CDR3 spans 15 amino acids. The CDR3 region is CASSVGPSGGTEAFF. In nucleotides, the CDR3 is TGTGCCAGCAGCGTTGGCCCGTCCGGGGGCACTGAAGCTTTCTTT.

DNA for the CDR3: TGTGCCAGCAGACCTCATGGGGAAGCGGGGACCACAGATACGCAGTATTTT. Translated, it gives CASRPHGEAGTTDTQYF. The rearrangement uses TRBV27 and TRBJ2-3; 7 nucleotides align to TRBD2. Per the germline V gene, CDR1 is MNHEY and CDR2 is SMNVEV (reference sequence). The CDR3 totals 17 residues. J was trimmed by 2 bases and V by 6 bases; bases with no gene match: 14.

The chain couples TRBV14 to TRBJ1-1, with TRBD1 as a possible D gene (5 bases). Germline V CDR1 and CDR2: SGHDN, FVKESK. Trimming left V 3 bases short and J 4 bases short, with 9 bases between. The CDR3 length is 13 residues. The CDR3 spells CASSHLGGTEAFF. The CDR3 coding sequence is TGTGCCAGCAGCCACCTCGGGGGCACTGAAGCTTTCTTT.

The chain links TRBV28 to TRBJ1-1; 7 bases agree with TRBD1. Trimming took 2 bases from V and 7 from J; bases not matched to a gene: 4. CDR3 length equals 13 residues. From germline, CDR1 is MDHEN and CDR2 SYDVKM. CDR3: CASSLGTGDEAFF. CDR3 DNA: TGTGCCAGCAGTTTAGGCACAGGGGATGAAGCTTTCTTT.

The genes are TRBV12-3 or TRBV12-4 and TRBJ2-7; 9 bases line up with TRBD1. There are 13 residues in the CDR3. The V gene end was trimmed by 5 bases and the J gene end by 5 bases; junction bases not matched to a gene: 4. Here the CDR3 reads CASSRDRVHEQYF. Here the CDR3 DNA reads TGTGCCAGCAGTCGGGACAGGGTCCACGAGCAGTACTTC.

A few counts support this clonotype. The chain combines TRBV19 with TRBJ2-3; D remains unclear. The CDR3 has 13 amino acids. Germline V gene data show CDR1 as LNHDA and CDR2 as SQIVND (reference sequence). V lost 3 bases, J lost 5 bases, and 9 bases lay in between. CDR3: CASSIGGGDTQYF. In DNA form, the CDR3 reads TGTGCCAGTAGTATTGGTGGTGGAGATACGCAGTATTTT.

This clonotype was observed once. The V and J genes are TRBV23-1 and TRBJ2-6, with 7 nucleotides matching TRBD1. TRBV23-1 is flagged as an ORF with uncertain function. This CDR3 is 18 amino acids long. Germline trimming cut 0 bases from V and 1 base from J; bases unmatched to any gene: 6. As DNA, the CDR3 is TGCGCCAGCAGTCAATCAGGGGACAGACGTTCTGGGGCCAACGTCCTGACTTTC. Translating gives CASSQSGDRRSGANVLTF.

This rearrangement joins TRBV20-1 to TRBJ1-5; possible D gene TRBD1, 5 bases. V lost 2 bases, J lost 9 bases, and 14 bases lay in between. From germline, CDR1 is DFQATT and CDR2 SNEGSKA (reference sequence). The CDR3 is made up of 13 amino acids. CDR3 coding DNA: TGCAGTGCTAGACCCCCGGGTGGGGCGCCCCAGCATTTT. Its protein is CSARPPGGAPQHF.

CDR3 loop: CSVGQVGLYTQYF. DNA for the CDR3: TGCAGCGTAGGACAGGTTGGTCTCTATACGCAGTATTTT. The V and J genes are TRBV29-1 and TRBJ2-3, with 7 bases that match TRBD1. Germline loops: CDR1 SQVTM, CDR2 ANQGSEA. There are 13 residues in the CDR3. V shed 6 bases and J 7 bases; nucleotides not matched to a gene: 10.

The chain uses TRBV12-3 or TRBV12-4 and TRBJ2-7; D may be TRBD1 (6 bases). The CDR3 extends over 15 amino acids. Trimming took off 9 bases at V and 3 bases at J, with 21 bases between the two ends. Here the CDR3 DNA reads TGTGCCAGTACTCGCAGACAGGACATTGGCTACGAGCAGTACTTC. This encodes CASTRRQDIGYEQYF.

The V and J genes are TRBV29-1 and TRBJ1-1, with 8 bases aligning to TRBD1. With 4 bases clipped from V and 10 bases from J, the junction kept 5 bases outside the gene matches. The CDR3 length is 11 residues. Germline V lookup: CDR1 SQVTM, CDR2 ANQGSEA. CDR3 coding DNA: TGCAGCGTTGTAACAGGGGGGACAGCTTTCTTT. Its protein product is CSVVTGGTAFF.